The clone carrying this T cell receptor beta chain has more than one count but fewer than ten. No antigen is known for it. A clone one base away is much larger, so this may be a read error. This record belongs to a study of blood T cells in healthy people across ages. A second PCR of roughly 7 to 11 cycles used a sample-barcoded 5' primer and a J-beta primer mix. In TCRdb, the 5' RACE reads were re-called with MiXCR into one record per CDR3 protein. The data show a few hundred thousand distinct CDR3 sequences, 27% seen once. Study observations and caveats: More naive CD4+ cells and higher diversity marked long-lived donors relative to aged donors.

CDR3 size: 14 residues. The ends were cut back, 8 bases at V and 5 bases at J, with 15 bases in the middle. The germline gives CDR1 LNHNV, CDR2 YYDKDF (reference sequence). Sequenced material: blood. The clonotype was recovered from a woman aged 70-85 years in good health. The V and J genes are TRBV15 and TRBJ1-4; D not resolved. The CDR3 here is CATGNGRENEKLFF. The CDR3 DNA reads as TGTGCCACCGGCAATGGGCGAGAAAATGAAAAACTGTTTTTT.